This paragraph reports one T cell receptor (beta chain). Its antigen has not been determined. No base quality information exists; no much larger clone differs at one position. Each collaborating institution followed its own protocols to collect whole blood in K2EDTA tubes. For TCRbeta analysis, collaborators shipped samples as frozen whole blood, isolated PBMCs, or DNA extracted from either of those sample types. TCRbeta CDR3 regions were amplified from genomic DNA using the immunoSEQ Assay, a bias-controlled multiplex PCR. The original pipeline was this. The number of nucleated cells in each sample was estimated by amplification of reference gene primers within the assay. To quantify the absolute abundance of each unique TCRbeta CDR3 rearrangement, sequence reads were collapsed and filtered. For each sample, productive Simpson clonality was calculated by taking the square root of Simpson's diversity index across productive rearrangements. The clones in this table, taken by TCRdb from immuneACCESS, are in-frame only. Not every clone is retained; where verified, under half of the shortfall comes from an unresolved V gene, and the cause of the rest is unknown. V, J and clone size derive from that table, while D and trimming were established from the DNA sequence. For this sample the table gives fewer than 100,000 clones, of which approximately 87% were detected only once. About 16% of the sample goes to the ten largest clones.

V is trimmed back by 4 bases and J by 0 bases, and the junction contains 4 bases that no gene match accounts for. The germline V gene (reference sequence) gives CDR1 as LGHDT and CDR2 as YNNKEL. Its CDR3 holds 16 amino acids, cysteine through phenylalanine. Of the read, only the CDR3 DNA is kept; its 48 bases are in frame from base 1. The data were taken from a study of blood T cell repertoires in COVID-19 (dated by TCRdb to the early 2020s). Concerning the study at large: Collaborator samples came from the United States, Italy and Spain and covered acute and convalescent phases of COVID-19. The material from the prospective study consisted of cDNA or gDNA derived from T cells, B-cell-depleted T cells, or PBMCs. Deeply sampled blood TCRbeta repertoires from subjects exposed to, actively infected with, or recovered from COVID-19 were included in the dataset. The repertoires were released in a freely available public database meant as a resource for research on the immune response to SARS-CoV-2. Samples came from the ongoing ImmuneRACE study (first 160 participants) plus 1,254 subjects from 6 global collaborators. A de-identified subject ID, COVID-19 status, age in years and sex were almost always included in the sample metadata. Where HLA class I and class II types were available, the types were taken from metadata supplied by the sample provider, not from assay-based typing. General study outcomes and caveats: Clinical and demographic metadata were provided uncurated, with the amount varying by source and participant.

The material sequenced was peripheral blood. This chain is built from TRBV3-1 (or the pseudogene TRBV3-2) and TRBJ2-3; 10 junctional bases match TRBD2. This sequence was found in a human donor in a cohort sampled during active COVID-19. The DNA sequence is as follows: TGTGCCAGCAGCCCCCTAGCGGGGGCTAGCACAGATACGCAGTATTTT. Its amino acids are CASSPLAGASTDTQYF.